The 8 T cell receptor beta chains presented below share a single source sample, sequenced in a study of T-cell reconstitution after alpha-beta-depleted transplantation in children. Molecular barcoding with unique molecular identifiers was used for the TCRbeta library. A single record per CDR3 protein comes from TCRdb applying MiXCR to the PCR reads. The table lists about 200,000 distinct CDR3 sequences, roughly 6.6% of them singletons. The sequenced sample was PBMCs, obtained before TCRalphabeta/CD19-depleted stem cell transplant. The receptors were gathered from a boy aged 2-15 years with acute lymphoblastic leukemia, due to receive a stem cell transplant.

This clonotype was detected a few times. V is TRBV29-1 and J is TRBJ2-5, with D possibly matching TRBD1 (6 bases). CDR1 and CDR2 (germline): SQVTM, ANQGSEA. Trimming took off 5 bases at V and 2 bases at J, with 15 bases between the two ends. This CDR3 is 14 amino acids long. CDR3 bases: TGCAGCGTTCTTAGGACAGTTCTTCAAGAGACCCAGTACTTC. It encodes CSVLRTVLQETQYF.

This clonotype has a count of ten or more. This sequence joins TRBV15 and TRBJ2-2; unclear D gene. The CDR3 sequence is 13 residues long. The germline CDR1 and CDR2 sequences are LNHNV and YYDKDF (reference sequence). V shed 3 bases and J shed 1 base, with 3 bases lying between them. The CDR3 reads CATSRKNTGELFF. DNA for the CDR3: TGTGCCACCAGCAGGAAGAACACCGGGGAGCTGTTTTTT.

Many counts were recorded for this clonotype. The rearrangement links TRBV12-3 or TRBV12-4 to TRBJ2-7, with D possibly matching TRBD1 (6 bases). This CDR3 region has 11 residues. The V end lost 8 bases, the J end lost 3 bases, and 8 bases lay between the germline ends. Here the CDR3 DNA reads TGTGCCAGCTTACAGGGCTACGAGCAGTACTTC. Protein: CASLQGYEQYF.

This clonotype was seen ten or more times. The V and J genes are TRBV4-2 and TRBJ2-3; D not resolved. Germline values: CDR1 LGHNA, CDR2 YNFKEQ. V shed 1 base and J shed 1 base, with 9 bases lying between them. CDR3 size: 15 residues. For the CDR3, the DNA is TGTGCCAGCAGCCAAGCACACAGAGGCACAGATACGCAGTATTTT. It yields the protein CASSQAHRGTDTQYF.

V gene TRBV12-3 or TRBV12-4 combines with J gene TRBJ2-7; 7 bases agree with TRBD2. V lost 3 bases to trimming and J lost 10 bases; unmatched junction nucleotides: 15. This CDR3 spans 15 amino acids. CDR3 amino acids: CASSFQAGTGLGQYF. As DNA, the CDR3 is TGTGCCAGCAGTTTCCAAGCGGGAACGGGTTTGGGACAGTACTTC.

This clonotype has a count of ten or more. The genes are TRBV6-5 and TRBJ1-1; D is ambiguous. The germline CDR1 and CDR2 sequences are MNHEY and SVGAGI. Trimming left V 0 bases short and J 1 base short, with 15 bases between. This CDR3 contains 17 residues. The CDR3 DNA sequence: TGTGCCAGCAGTTACTCGATCTCATCGGAACAGAACACTGAAGCTTTCTTT. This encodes CASSYSISSEQNTEAFF.

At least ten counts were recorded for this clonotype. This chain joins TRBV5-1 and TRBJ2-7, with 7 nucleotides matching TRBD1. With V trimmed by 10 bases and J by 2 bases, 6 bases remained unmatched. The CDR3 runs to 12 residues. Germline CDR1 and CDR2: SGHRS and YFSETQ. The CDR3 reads CASRDRTYEQYF. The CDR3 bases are TGCGCCTCTCGGGACAGAACCTACGAGCAGTACTTC.

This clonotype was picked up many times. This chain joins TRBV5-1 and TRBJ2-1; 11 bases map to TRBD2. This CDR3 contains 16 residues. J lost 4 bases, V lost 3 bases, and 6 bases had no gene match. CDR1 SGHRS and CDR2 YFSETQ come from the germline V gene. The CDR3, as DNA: TGCGCCAGCAGCTCATCCGGGACTAGCGGATACAATGAGCAGTTCTTC. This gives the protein CASSSSGTSGYNEQFF. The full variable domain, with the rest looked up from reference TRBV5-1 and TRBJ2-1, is KAGVTQTPRYLIKTRGQQVTLSCSPISGHRSVSWYQQTPGQGLQFLFEYFSETQRNKGNFPGRFSGRQFSNSRSEMNVSTLELGDSALYLCASSSSGTSGYNEQFFGPGTRLTVL.